The 13 T cell receptor beta chains in this list originate from one sample, sequenced in a study of graft-versus-host responses after intestinal transplantation. These receptors have no known antigen. Method: immunoSEQ multiplex PCR; TCRdb's copy keeps in-frame clones and lacks some. Counted here are about 86,000 clones, approximately 90% occurring once; the ten biggest clones make up around 0.27%. Sequenced here: unstimulated CD4+ T cells sorted from spleen or lymph node cells, sampled before transplant. These receptors were obtained from a human donor who was the organ donor for an intestinal transplant.

DNA of the CDR3: TGTGCAAGTCGCCCGCAGGTGAGAGGGCCTAGCAATCAGCCCCAGCATTTT. Translated, it gives CASRPQVRGPSNQPQHF. The chain has TRBV12-2 and TRBJ1-5. TRBV12-2 has pseudogene status. The CDR3 has 17 residues.

The chain recombines TRBV27 with TRBJ1-1, with a tentative D call TRBD1 (5 bases). Germline V gene data show CDR1 as MNHEY and CDR2 as SMNVEV (reference sequence). The CDR3 is 13 residues long. With 5 bases removed from V and 6 bases from J, the gap between germline ends came to 13 bases. The DNA for the CDR3 is TGTGCCAGCAGTCTATTCGGACATTCTGAAGCTTTCTTT. Protein product: CASSLFGHSEAFF.

The CDR3 DNA reads TGCGCCAGCAGCGCTACTAGCGGGGGAACCTACGAGCAGTACTTC. It codes for CASSATSGGTYEQYF. The rearrangement links TRBV5-1 to TRBJ2-7; 11 bases agree with TRBD2. Germline V gene data show CDR1 as SGHRS and CDR2 as YFSETQ. The CDR3 runs to 15 residues. The V gene end was trimmed by 4 bases and the J gene end by 2 bases; junction bases not matched to a gene: 5. Full variable domain (outside the CDR3, taken from reference TRBV5-1 and TRBJ2-7): KAGVTQTPRYLIKTRGQQVTLSCSPISGHRSVSWYQQTPGQGLQFLFEYFSETQRNKGNFPGRFSGRQFSNSRSEMNVSTLELGDSALYLCASSATSGGTYEQYFGPGTRLTVT.

The chain couples TRBV6-5 to TRBJ1-1, with D possibly matching TRBD1 (6 bases). The germline V gene encodes CDR1 MNHEY and CDR2 SVGAGI. The CDR3 has 14 amino acids. V lost 10 bases and J 3 bases, leaving 18 bases between the germline ends. The CDR3 region is CATHAGAGDTEAFF. The CDR3 DNA follows: TGTGCCACCCATGCGGGGGCAGGGGACACTGAAGCTTTCTTT.

The rearrangement links TRBV7-9 to TRBJ1-1; 9 bases are a match to TRBD1. V trimming: 10 bases; J trimming: 1 base; junction bases outside the gene matches: 10. CDR1 and CDR2 from the germline V gene are SEHNR and FQNEAQ (reference sequence). The CDR3 extends over 15 amino acids. CDR3 coding DNA: TGTGCCACCCAACTCCGGGACAGGGCGAACACTGAAGCTTTCTTT. This codes for CATQLRDRANTEAFF.

This rearrangement joins TRBV7-2 to TRBJ1-2, with TRBD1 identical over 7 bases. With V trimmed by 2 bases and J by 5 bases, 2 bases remained unmatched. The CDR3 totals 13 residues. The germline CDR1 and CDR2 sequences are SGHTA and FQGNSA. The CDR3 coding sequence is TGTGCCAGCAGCTTATCCAGGGGGTATGGCTACACCTTC. Protein sequence: CASSLSRGYGYTF.

This clone was observed a few times. The chain combines TRBV6-5 with TRBJ1-6; D ambiguous. The CDR3 is 13 residues long. Germline CDR1 and CDR2: MNHEY and SVGAGI. V lost 6 bases and J lost 14, with 17 bases in between. The CDR3 region is CASRTSLSVTLHF. In DNA form, the CDR3 reads TGTGCCAGCAGGACCAGCCTTAGCGTTACCCTCCACTTT.

The rearrangement uses TRBV7-6 and TRBJ1-2, with a tentative D call TRBD1 (6 bases). This CDR3 comprises 13 residues. V lost 5 bases and J 8 bases, leaving 15 bases between the germline ends. The germline V gene encodes CDR1 SGHVS and CDR2 FNYEAQ. The CDR3 here is CASSDYRARGYTF. CDR3 bases: TGTGCCAGCAGCGACTACAGGGCCCGGGGCTACACCTTC. The complete variable domain, with remaining parts taken from reference TRBV7-6 and TRBJ1-2, reads GAGVSQSPRYKVTKRGQDVALRCDPISGHVSLYWYRQALGQGPEFLTYFNYEAQQDKSGLPNDRFSAERPEGSISTLTIQRTEQRDSAMYRCASSDYRARGYTFGSGTRLTVV.

V is TRBV5-4 and J is TRBJ2-7; 12 bases are shared with TRBD2. With V trimmed by 4 bases and J by 2 bases, 10 bases remained unmatched. The CDR3 is 17 amino acids. The germline gives CDR1 SGHNT, CDR2 YYREEE (reference sequence). This chain's CDR3 is CASSPGGLAGTPYEQYF. CDR3 bases: TGTGCCAGCAGCCCGGGAGGACTAGCGGGGACGCCCTACGAGCAGTACTTC.

This clone was seen just once. This chain joins TRBV18 and TRBJ1-4, with 9 bases that match TRBD1. From germline, CDR1 is KGHSH and CDR2 LQKENI. V was pared by 4 bases and J by 6 bases, with 9 bases of the junction left unmatched. This CDR3 comprises 16 residues. The CDR3 sequence is CASSHNSGTGYEKLFF. Here the CDR3 DNA reads TGTGCCAGCTCACACAACTCCGGGACAGGGTATGAAAAACTGTTTTTT.

This chain joins TRBV28 and TRBJ1-2, with TRBD1 identical over 7 bases. There are 17 residues in the CDR3. Germline CDR1 MDHEN, CDR2 SYDVKM. V shed 6 bases and J 4 bases; nucleotides not matched to a gene: 17. CDR3 coding DNA: TGTGCCAGCAGCCTGGAGGGGGCCAGTCGCACCGGCTATGGCTACACCTTC. Residues: CASSLEGASRTGYGYTF.

V gene TRBV10-1 combines with J gene TRBJ1-2, with D perhaps TRBD1 (6 bases). The CDR3 extends over 12 amino acids. V was cut by 9 bases and J by 3 bases, with 11 bases left in between. Germline V lookup: CDR1 WNHNN, CDR2 SYGVQD (reference sequence). The CDR3 region is CARTGQHYGYTF. CDR3 sequence (DNA): TGCGCCAGGACCGGACAGCACTATGGCTACACCTTC.

The J gene is TRBJ2-1, the V gene TRBV7-8, with 10 bases aligning to TRBD2. This CDR3 comprises 18 residues. The germline CDR1 and CDR2 sequences are SGHVS and FQNEAQ. V was pared by 1 base and J by 3 bases, with 9 bases of the junction left unmatched. CDR3 residues: CASSLGIAGGHRYNEQFF. The CDR3 region has the DNA TGTGCCAGCAGCTTAGGGATAGCGGGGGGTCATCGCTACAATGAGCAGTTCTTC. The full variable domain, its missing parts supplied by reference TRBV7-8 and TRBJ2-1, is GAGVSQSPRYKVAKRGQDVALRCDPISGHVSLFWYQQALGQGPEFLTYFQNEAQLDKSGLPSDRFFAERPEGSVSTLKIQRTQQEDSAVYLCASSLGIAGGHRYNEQFFGPGTRLTVL.